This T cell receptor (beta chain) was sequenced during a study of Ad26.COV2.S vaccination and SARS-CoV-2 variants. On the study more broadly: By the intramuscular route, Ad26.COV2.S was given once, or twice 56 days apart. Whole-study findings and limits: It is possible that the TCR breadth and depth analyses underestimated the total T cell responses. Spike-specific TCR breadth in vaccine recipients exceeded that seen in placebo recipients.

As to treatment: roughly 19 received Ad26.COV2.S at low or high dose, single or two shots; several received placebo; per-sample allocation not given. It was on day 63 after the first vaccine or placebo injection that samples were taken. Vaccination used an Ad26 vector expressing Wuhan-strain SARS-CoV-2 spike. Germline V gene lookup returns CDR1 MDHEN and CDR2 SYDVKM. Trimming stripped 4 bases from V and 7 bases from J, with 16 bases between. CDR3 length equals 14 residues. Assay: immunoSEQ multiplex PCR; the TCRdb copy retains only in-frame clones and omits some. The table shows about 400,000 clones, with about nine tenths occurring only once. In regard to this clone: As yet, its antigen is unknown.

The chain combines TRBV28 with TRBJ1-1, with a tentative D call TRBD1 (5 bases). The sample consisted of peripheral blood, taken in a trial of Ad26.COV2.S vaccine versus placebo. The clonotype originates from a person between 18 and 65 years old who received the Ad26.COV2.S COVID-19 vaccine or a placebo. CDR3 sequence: CASSSTRDLNEAFF. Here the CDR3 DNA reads TGTGCCAGCAGTTCCACCCGGGACCTCAATGAAGCTTTCTTT.